These 18 T cell receptor beta chains originate from one sample sequenced in a study of blood T cell repertoires in COVID-19. The method was immunoSEQ multiplex PCR; TCRdb's version includes in-frame clones alone and lacks a portion of them. The sample shows some 200,000 clones, around 84% of them seen only once. Specimen: peripheral blood. These receptor sequences come from a man in his fifties or sixties with acute or convalescent COVID-19.

V and J are TRBV27 and TRBJ2-7, with 8 bases fitting TRBD2. Germline CDR1 and CDR2: MNHEY and SMNVEV (reference sequence). The trim removed 3 bases at V and 2 bases at J, leaving 0 bases unmatched. This CDR3 is 13 amino acids long. The CDR3 protein is CASSLGLAYEQYF. CDR3 coding DNA: TGTGCCAGCAGTTTGGGACTAGCCTACGAGCAGTACTTC.

This clone appeared a single time. CDR3 sequence reads: CASSATARGSPLHF. The CDR3 DNA reads as TGTGCCAGCAGCGCCACAGCTCGGGGGTCACCCCTCCACTTT. This rearrangement joins TRBV6-5 to TRBJ1-6; tentative D call: TRBD1 (5 bases). Germline V lookup: CDR1 MNHEY, CDR2 SVGAGI. Trimming removed 6 bases from V and 10 bases from J, with 16 bases in between. The CDR3 contains 14 residues.

A single count supports this clone. The J gene is TRBJ1-2, the V gene TRBV18; 7 nucleotides align to TRBD1. Germline V gene lookup returns CDR1 KGHSH and CDR2 LQKENI. Trimming cost V 2 bases and J 4 bases; bases outside gene matches: 10. This CDR3 region has 16 residues. CDR3 region: CASSPTRAGGGYGYTF. CDR3 sequence (DNA): TGTGCCAGCTCACCAACTAGGGCAGGGGGTGGCTATGGCTACACCTTC.

This clone was found once. V gene TRBV27 combines with J gene TRBJ2-5; 8 bases line up with TRBD2. The CDR3 totals 18 residues. CDR1 and CDR2 (germline): MNHEY, SMNVEV (reference sequence). Unmatched junction bases numbered 21, after V lost 5 bases and J lost 7 bases. Written as DNA, the CDR3 is TGTGCCAGCAGTCTCGCCCCCGGGGGGGGCCGGGGTTGGGGGACCCAGTACTTC. Translation gives CASSLAPGGGRGWGTQYF.

The rearrangement uses TRBV7-7 and TRBJ2-5; D unclear. V shed 8 bases and J shed 1 base, with 20 bases lying between them. There are 16 residues in the CDR3. CDR1 and CDR2 (germline): SSHAT, FNYEAQ (reference sequence). This chain's CDR3 is CASAYQPTNLQETQYF. CDR3 bases: TGTGCCAGCGCTTACCAACCGACAAATCTCCAAGAGACCCAGTACTTC.

This chain links TRBV7-2 with TRBJ1-6; D unresolved. Deletions cut 5 bases from V and 4 bases from J, with 12 bases between. Germline assignment: CDR1 SGHTA and CDR2 FQGNSA. The CDR3 covers 15 residues. The CDR3 DNA reads TGTGCCAGCAGCCCTCGGAGTGTGTATAATTCACCCCTCCACTTT. Amino acid sequence: CASSPRSVYNSPLHF.

In this sample, this clone turned up once. V usage is TRBV6-5 and J usage is TRBJ1-1, with D perhaps matching TRBD1 (5 bases). CDR3 size: 14 residues. Germline CDR1 and CDR2: MNHEY and SVGAGI. V was pared by 0 bases and J by 5 bases, with 10 bases between. This CDR3 is CASSYSREGTEAFF. The CDR3, as DNA: TGTGCCAGCAGTTACTCGAGGGAGGGGACTGAAGCTTTCTTT.

V gene TRBV18 combines with J gene TRBJ2-7; the match to TRBD1 covers 8 bases. J lost 5 bases, V lost 3 bases, and 6 bases had no gene match. Looked up from germline, CDR1 is KGHSH and CDR2 is LQKENI. CDR3 length equals 14 residues. CDR3 DNA sequence: TGTGCCAGCTCACCCCCGACAGGGGTGGACGAGCAGTACTTC. Its translation: CASSPPTGVDEQYF.

The chain uses TRBV6-5 and TRBJ1-6; 10 bases line up with TRBD1. V lost 4 bases, J lost 7 bases, and 7 bases stayed unmatched. Per germline, CDR1 MNHEY and CDR2 SVGAGI. The CDR3 sequence is 16 residues long. CDR3 sequence reads: CASSSTGTGDNSPLHF. In DNA form, the CDR3 reads TGTGCCAGCAGTTCTACCGGGACAGGGGACAATTCACCCCTCCACTTT.

The gene calls are TRBV12-3 or TRBV12-4 and TRBJ1-5; the match to TRBD1 covers 10 bases. J gave up 6 bases and V 5 bases, and 1 base lay outside the gene matches. CDR3 length equals 13 residues. The CDR3 reads CASSDRGPQPQHF. The CDR3 nucleotides read TGTGCCAGCAGTGACAGGGGGCCTCAGCCCCAGCATTTT.

About this clone itself: The identical CDR3 is also encoded by other nucleotide sequences in the sample. The V and J genes are TRBV6-5 and TRBJ2-2, with TRBD2 identical over 7 bases. The germline V gene has CDR1 MNHEY and CDR2 SVGAGI. Trimming cost V 2 bases and J 2 bases; bases outside gene matches: 2. The CDR3 contains 15 residues. This CDR3 reads CASSYGGENTGELFF. The CDR3 bases are TGTGCCAGCAGTTACGGGGGGGAAAACACCGGGGAGCTGTTTTTT.

For the CDR3, the DNA is TGTGCCAGCATGCCAGGGATGAACACTGAAGCTTTCTTT. Amino acid sequence: CASMPGMNTEAFF. V and J are TRBV6-5 and TRBJ1-1; tentatively, D is TRBD1 (5 bases). Trimming removed 7 bases from V and 0 bases from J, with 9 bases in between. The CDR3 covers 13 residues. Germline V gene sequence: CDR1 MNHEY, CDR2 SVGAGI.

The count of this clone is one. The rearrangement links TRBV5-4 to TRBJ2-3; 10 bases fit TRBD2. V lost 6 bases to trimming and J lost 5 bases; unmatched junction nucleotides: 6. The CDR3 consists of 14 residues. Germline CDR1 reads SGHNT; CDR2 reads YYREEE (reference sequence). The CDR3, as DNA: TGTGCCAGCAAAAGCGGGGGGGCCAAAGATACGCAGTATTTT. It specifies CASKSGGAKDTQYF. The whole variable domain, remainder taken from reference TRBV5-4 and TRBJ2-3, is ETGVTQSPTHLIKTRGQQVTLRCSSQSGHNTVSWYQQALGQGPQFIFQYYREEENGRGNFPPRFSGLQFPNYSSELNVNALELDDSALYLCASKSGGAKDTQYFGPGTRLTVL.

The V gene is TRBV7-2, the J gene TRBJ2-7; possibly TRBD1 for D (6 bases). Germline values: CDR1 SGHTA, CDR2 FQGNSA. V lost 5 bases and J lost 3, with 17 bases in between. The length of the CDR3 is 15 residues. CDR3 loop: CASSSWTERSYEQYF. Written as DNA, the CDR3 is TGTGCCAGCAGCAGTTGGACAGAGAGAAGCTACGAGCAGTACTTC.

The chain employs TRBV27 and TRBJ2-4; 13 bases are shared with TRBD2. This CDR3 is built from 16 residues. Germline V CDR1 and CDR2: MNHEY, SMNVEV (reference sequence). V trimming: 4 bases; J trimming: 6 bases; junction bases outside the gene matches: 6. The CDR3 region has the DNA TGTGCCAGCAGTTCATCGACTAGCGGGGGGATAAACATTCAGTACTTC. Protein: CASSSSTSGGINIQYF.

The CDR3 sequence is CASRYGPMNTEAFF. For the CDR3, the DNA is TGTGCCAGCAGATATGGGCCCATGAACACTGAAGCTTTCTTT. The chain recombines TRBV7-6 with TRBJ1-1; D is ambiguous. V gave up 6 bases and J gave up 0 bases, with 11 bases separating them. This CDR3 is 14 amino acids long. Germline lookup yields CDR1 SGHVS and CDR2 FNYEAQ.

The rearrangement uses TRBV5-1 and TRBJ2-7, with 8 positions matching TRBD2. CDR3 length: 16 residues. Germline CDR1 SGHRS, CDR2 YFSETQ. With V trimmed by 4 bases and J by 6 bases, 15 bases remained unmatched. The CDR3 spells CASSTEAGVTLGEQYF. The CDR3 DNA reads as TGCGCCAGCAGCACTGAAGCGGGGGTCACCCTAGGCGAGCAGTACTTC.

This clone was detected many times. The chain has TRBV2 and TRBJ1-5; tentatively, D is TRBD1 (6 bases). Germline values: CDR1 SNHLY, CDR2 FYNNEI. V was shortened by 5 bases and J by 1 base, with 15 bases between the two germline ends. The length of the CDR3 is 16 residues. The CDR3 here is CASSLQGKVSNQPQHF. In DNA form, the CDR3 reads TGTGCCAGCAGTCTGCAGGGGAAGGTGAGCAATCAGCCCCAGCATTTT.